Listed here are 8 T cell receptor beta chains from one sample, sequenced in a study of shared clonotypes between healthy human individuals. Here immunoSEQ multiplex PCR was the method, and the copy in TCRdb shows in-frame clones only, minus some. The sample has some 2,000,000 clones, 85% to 95% seen once. Naive CD8 cells lacked CD45RO, underwent positive selection for CCR7 and left out terminally differentiated effector memory CD45RA+ cells. The specimen sequenced was naive CD8+ T cells sorted from blood. The origin of the receptors is a man between 18 and 35 years old in good health.

The chain links TRBV27 to TRBJ2-3; 10 bases are a match to TRBD2. The CDR3 is made up of 16 amino acids. Germline CDR1 reads MNHEY; CDR2 reads SMNVEV (reference sequence). Losses at the gene ends were 5 bases for V and 6 bases for J; bases not matched to a gene: 11. CDR3 DNA: TGTGCCAGCAGTAGTTTACTAGCGGGACGTAGCGATACGCAGTATTTT. Protein: CASSSLLAGRSDTQYF.

In regard to this clone: Other DNA variants within this sample encode the same CDR3. This rearrangement joins TRBV9 to TRBJ1-4; D is possibly TRBD1 (6 bases). Trimming took 0 bases from V and 4 from J, leaving 13 bases between them. Germline V gives CDR1 SGDLS, CDR2 YYNGEE. There are 16 residues in the CDR3. CDR3 loop: CASSVALGGLNEKLFF. For the CDR3, the DNA is TGTGCCAGCAGCGTAGCCCTCGGGGGCCTTAATGAAAAACTGTTTTTT.

As DNA, the CDR3 is TGCAGCGGCCGACAGGGGTCATCGATGAGCACTGAAGCTTTCTTT. Translation gives CSGRQGSSMSTEAFF. The rearrangement uses TRBV29-1 and TRBJ1-1, with 8 bases that match TRBD1. With 7 bases clipped from V and 4 bases from J, the junction kept 14 bases outside the gene matches. This CDR3 contains 15 residues. Germline V CDR1 and CDR2: SQVTM, ANQGSEA.

The count of this clone is one. V and J are TRBV9 and TRBJ1-2, with 9 positions matching TRBD1. Germline values: CDR1 SGDLS, CDR2 YYNGEE. The CDR3 spans 15 residues. The V segment lost 4 bases and the J segment 3 bases; nucleotides outside the gene matches: 7. This chain's CDR3 is CASSPWTGVDYGYTF. The CDR3, as DNA: TGTGCCAGCAGCCCCTGGACAGGGGTCGACTATGGCTACACCTTC.

This chain links TRBV9 with TRBJ2-2, with 11 bases matching TRBD2. Germline CDR1 reads SGDLS; CDR2 reads YYNGEE. V was pared by 3 bases and J by 0 bases, with 7 bases of the junction left unmatched. The CDR3 totals 18 residues. CDR3 sequence reads: CASSGGPSGGSNTGELFF. The CDR3 region has the DNA TGTGCCAGCAGCGGAGGCCCTAGCGGGGGGTCGAACACCGGGGAGCTGTTTTTT.

The chain couples TRBV4-1 to TRBJ1-2, with D unclear. This CDR3 has 14 amino acids. Germline V gives CDR1 MGHRA, CDR2 YSYEKL. V gave up 3 bases and J gave up 6 bases, with 14 bases separating them. As DNA, the CDR3 is TGCGCCAGCAGCCAGCCCCTCTTTGGCGATGGCTACACCTTC. Translating it yields CASSQPLFGDGYTF.

The rearrangement uses TRBV27 and TRBJ2-2; D might be TRBD1 (5 bases). The CDR3 contains 12 residues. The germline V gene encodes CDR1 MNHEY and CDR2 SMNVEV (reference sequence). The germline V and J ends were trimmed by 2 bases and 13 bases, with 11 bases remaining between them. CDR3 sequence (DNA): TGTGCCAGCAGTTTAACAGGTTCTTGGCTGTTTTTT. It codes for CASSLTGSWLFF.

The V call is TRBV4-1, the J call TRBJ1-2; 10 bases align to TRBD1. Germline lookup yields CDR1 MGHRA and CDR2 YSYEKL. There are 14 residues in the CDR3. V shed 2 bases and J 8 bases; nucleotides not matched to a gene: 5. DNA of the CDR3: TGCGCCAGCAGCCAAAGACAGGGGGCAGGGGGCTACACCTTC. Its protein is CASSQRQGAGGYTF.